This TCR beta chain was observed in a study of blood T cell repertoires in COVID-19. Everyone who took part was roughly 18 to 89 years old, and they came from about two dozen US areas. TCRdb's table, derived via immunoSEQ multiplex PCR, lists solely in-frame clones and lacks some. The sample consists of hundreds of thousands of clones, 88% of them appearing once. Germline V gene data show CDR1 as MGHRA and CDR2 as YSYEKL. The ends lost 1 base at V and 7 bases at J; junction bases unmatched: 4. CDR3 length: 15 amino acids. The sequence derives from a woman younger than 45 who had recovered from COVID-19. The J gene is TRBJ1-4, the V gene TRBV4-1, with TRBD1 matching over 9 bases. Sequenced input: PBMCs or T cells enriched from blood (not recorded which). CDR3 protein: CASSQVPGQGEKLFF. In DNA, the CDR3 is TGCGCCAGCAGCCAAGTACCGGGACAGGGTGAAAAACTGTTTTTT.